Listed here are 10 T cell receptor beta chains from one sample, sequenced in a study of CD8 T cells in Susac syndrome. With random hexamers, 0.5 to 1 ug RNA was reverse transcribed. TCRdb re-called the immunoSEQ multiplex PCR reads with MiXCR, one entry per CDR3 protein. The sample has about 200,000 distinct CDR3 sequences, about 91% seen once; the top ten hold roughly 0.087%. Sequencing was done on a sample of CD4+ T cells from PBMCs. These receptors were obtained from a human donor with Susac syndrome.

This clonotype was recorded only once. The DNA for the CDR3 is TGCGCCAGCAGCAACGACAGGGGTGCCGGGGAGCTGTTTTTT. Its translation is CASSNDRGAGELFF. V gene TRBV5-1 combines with J gene TRBJ2-2; TRBD1 matches at 8 bases. The CDR3 covers 14 residues. V shed 4 bases, J shed 6 bases, and the junction held 5 bases outside the gene matches. Germline V gene sequence: CDR1 SGHRS, CDR2 YFSETQ.

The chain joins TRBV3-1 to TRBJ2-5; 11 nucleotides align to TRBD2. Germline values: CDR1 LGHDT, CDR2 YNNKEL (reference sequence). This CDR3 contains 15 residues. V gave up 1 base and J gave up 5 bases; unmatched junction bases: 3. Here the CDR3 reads CASSQASGGTETQYF. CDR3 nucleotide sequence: TGTGCCAGCAGCCAAGCTAGCGGGGGGACGGAGACCCAGTACTTC.

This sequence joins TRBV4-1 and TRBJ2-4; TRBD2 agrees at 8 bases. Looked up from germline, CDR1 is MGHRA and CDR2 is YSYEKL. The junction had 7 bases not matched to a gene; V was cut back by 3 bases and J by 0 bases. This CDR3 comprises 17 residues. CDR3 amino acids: CASSQHPGLVAKNIQYF. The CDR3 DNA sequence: TGCGCCAGCAGCCAGCATCCGGGACTAGTAGCCAAAAACATTCAGTACTTC.

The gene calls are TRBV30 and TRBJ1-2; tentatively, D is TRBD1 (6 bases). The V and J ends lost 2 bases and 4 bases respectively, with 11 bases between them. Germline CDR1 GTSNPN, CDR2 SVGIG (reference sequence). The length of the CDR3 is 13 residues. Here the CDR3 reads CAWSPSGVYGYTF. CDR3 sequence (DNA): TGTGCCTGGAGTCCCTCAGGGGTCTATGGCTACACCTTC.

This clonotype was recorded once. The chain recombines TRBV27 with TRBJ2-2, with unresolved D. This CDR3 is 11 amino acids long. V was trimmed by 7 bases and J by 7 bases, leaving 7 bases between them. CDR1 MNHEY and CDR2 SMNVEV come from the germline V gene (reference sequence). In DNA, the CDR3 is TGTGCCAGCATGCCCGGCGGGGAGCTGTTTTTT. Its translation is CASMPGGELFF.

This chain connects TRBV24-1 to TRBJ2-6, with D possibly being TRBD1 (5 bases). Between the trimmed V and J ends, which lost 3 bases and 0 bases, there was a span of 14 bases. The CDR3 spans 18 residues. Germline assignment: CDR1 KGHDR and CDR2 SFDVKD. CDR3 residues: CATSDRIPRDSGANVLTF. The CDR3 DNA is TGTGCCACCAGTGATAGGATCCCCAGGGACTCTGGGGCCAACGTCCTGACTTTC.

The CDR3 here is CASSPLRTYTDTQYF. The DNA of the CDR3 is TGTGCCAGCAGTCCCTTACGGACCTACACAGATACGCAGTATTTT. The gene calls are TRBV2 and TRBJ2-3; D is uncertain. The CDR3 is 15 residues long. Germline loops: CDR1 SNHLY, CDR2 FYNNEI. V lost 5 bases, J lost 2 bases, and 14 bases lay in between.

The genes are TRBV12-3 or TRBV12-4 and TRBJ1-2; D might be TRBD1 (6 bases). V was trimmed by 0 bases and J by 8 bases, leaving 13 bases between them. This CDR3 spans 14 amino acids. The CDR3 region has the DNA TGTGCCAGCAGTTTAGCGAGCGGCCAGGGGGGCTACACCTTC. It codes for CASSLASGQGGYTF.

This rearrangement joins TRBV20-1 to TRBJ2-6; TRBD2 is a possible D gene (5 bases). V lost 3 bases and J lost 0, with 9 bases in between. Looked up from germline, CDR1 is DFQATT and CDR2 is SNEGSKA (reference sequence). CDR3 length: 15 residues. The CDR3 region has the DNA TGCAGTGCTAGCGGTACTAGCTCTGGGGCCAACGTCCTGACTTTC. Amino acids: CSASGTSSGANVLTF.

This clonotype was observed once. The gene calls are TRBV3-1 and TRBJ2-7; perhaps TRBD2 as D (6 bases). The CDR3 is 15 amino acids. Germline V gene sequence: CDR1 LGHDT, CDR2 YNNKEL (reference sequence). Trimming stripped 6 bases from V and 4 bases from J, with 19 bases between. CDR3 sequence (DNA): TGTGCCAGCAGTTTTCGTGGGAGGTATTCGTACGAGCAGTACTTC. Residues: CASSFRGRYSYEQYF.